The present TCR beta chain was sequenced within a study of response to subunit inactivated influenza vaccine. Study-wide findings and caveats: Only a handful of new T cells, the authors suggested, are recruited with each seasonal influenza vaccination.

About this clonotype: What it binds is unknown. This may be a read error: a much more frequent sequence differs by one nucleotide.

The CDR3 is made up of 14 amino acids. Germline-derived CDR1 and CDR2 are SGHRS and YFSETQ. TCRdb re-derived calls from the RT-PCR reads in MiXCR, one entry per CDR3 protein. Of about 180,000 distinct CDR3 sequences in the sample, 7.5% to 10% were seen once. V is TRBV5-1 and J is TRBJ1-1; D gene unclear. The specimen was non-naive T cells sorted from PBMCs, collected on the day of vaccination. The sequence was obtained from a man aged 45-65 years who received an inactivated influenza vaccine. The CDR3 loop reads CASSFALSAGGFSF. In nucleotides, the CDR3 is TGCGCCAGCAGCTTTGCCTTATCGGCAGGCGGTTTTAGCTTT.